Below are 9 T cell receptor beta chains sequenced from a single sample in a study of long-term antiretroviral therapy in people with HIV. This was the immunoSEQ v3.0 assay at survey level. TCRdb keeps only in-frame clones here, not all; method: immunoSEQ multiplex PCR. The data contain 16,000 or so clones, roughly 80% of them singletons. The sequences come from unsorted PBMCs, collected 2.1 to 2.2 years before starting antiretroviral therapy. All receptors come from a man younger than 40 with HIV.

This clone was observed a handful of times. The chain carries TRBV19 and TRBJ1-1; D is uncertain. The germline V gene has CDR1 LNHDA and CDR2 SQIVND (reference sequence). The germline V and J ends were trimmed by 10 bases and 2 bases, with 14 bases remaining between them. There are 13 residues in the CDR3. This CDR3 is CATSRRFNTEAFF. The CDR3, as DNA: TGTGCCACCTCGCGACGGTTTAACACTGAAGCTTTCTTT. Variable domain in full (rest from reference TRBV19 and TRBJ1-1): DGGITQSPKYLFRKEGQNVTLSCEQNLNHDAMYWYRQDPGQGLRLIYYSQIVNDFQKGDIAEGYSVSREKKESFPLTVTSAQKNPTAFYLCATSRRFNTEAFFGQGTRLTVV.

The gene calls are TRBV7-6 and TRBJ2-7; 8 bases line up with TRBD2. Germline CDR1 is SGHVS and CDR2 is FNYEAQ. Unmatched junction bases numbered 13, after V lost 3 bases and J lost 0 bases. CDR3 size: 18 residues. The CDR3 nucleotides are TGTGCCAGCAGCTTTAACCCCTCGCGCGGGACTAGCTCCTACGAGCAGTACTTC. It encodes CASSFNPSRGTSSYEQYF.

This clone was detected a few times. The V call is TRBV7-9, the J call TRBJ1-6; D is possibly TRBD1 (5 bases). The CDR3 sequence is 15 residues long. Trimming stripped 5 bases from V and 5 bases from J, with 13 bases between. CDR1 and CDR2 from the germline V gene are SEHNR and FQNEAQ (reference sequence). The CDR3 region is CASSPRGSDNSPLHF. The CDR3 bases are TGTGCCAGCAGCCCGAGGGGAAGTGATAATTCACCCCTCCACTTT.

The J gene is TRBJ2-3, the V gene TRBV10-3; D may be TRBD1 or TRBD2 (6 bases each). The CDR3 is 14 amino acids. Trimming took off 9 bases at V and 2 bases at J, with 15 bases between the two ends. Germline V gene sequence: CDR1 ENHRY, CDR2 SYGVKD. The CDR3 DNA follows: TGTGCCATGACTCGGGGGCCCAACACAGATACGCAGTATTTT. Residues: CAMTRGPNTDTQYF.

The V gene is TRBV5-1, the J gene TRBJ1-1; 7 nucleotides align to TRBD1. The CDR3 is 14 residues long. The junction had 10 bases not matched to a gene; V was cut back by 4 bases and J by 7 bases. Germline V gives CDR1 SGHRS, CDR2 YFSETQ. Here the CDR3 DNA reads TGCGCCAGCAGCATTACCCAGGGGGTTGGTGAAGCTTTCTTT. It is translated as CASSITQGVGEAFF.

The table lists this clone with a count of one. The V call is TRBV2, the J call TRBJ1-4; D is ambiguous. V lost 4 bases to trimming and J lost 0 bases, with 6 bases between them. The CDR3 spans 14 residues. The germline CDR1 and CDR2 sequences are SNHLY and FYNNEI. The CDR3 DNA reads TGTGCCAGCAGTGGATGGACAACTAATGAAAAACTGTTTTTT. Its translation: CASSGWTTNEKLFF.

The V gene is TRBV29-1, the J gene TRBJ1-2; D uncertain. CDR1 and CDR2 (germline): SQVTM, ANQGSEA. V dropped 3 bases and J dropped 7 bases, with 12 bases sitting between them. The CDR3 covers 12 residues. CDR3 nucleotide sequence: TGCAGCGTTGATATCGGGTCGGGTGGCTACACCTTC. This translates into CSVDIGSGGYTF.

The chain carries TRBV29-1 and TRBJ2-7; 14 positions match TRBD2. The CDR3 covers 17 residues. Trimming cost V 4 bases and J 0 bases; bases outside gene matches: 8. Germline-derived CDR1 and CDR2 are SQVTM and ANQGSEA. CDR3 coding DNA: TGCAGCGTTGTGACAGGGACTAGCGGGGGACCCTCCTACGAGCAGTACTTC. It codes for CSVVTGTSGGPSYEQYF.

The chain links TRBV2 to TRBJ2-7; perhaps TRBD2 as D (5 bases). The CDR3 length is 13 residues. V lost 8 bases and J lost 5, with 16 bases in between. From germline, CDR1 is SNHLY and CDR2 FYNNEI. The CDR3 sequence: CASLQSPGNEQYF. CDR3 nucleotides: TGTGCCAGCTTGCAATCCCCGGGAAACGAGCAGTACTTC.